This T cell receptor beta chain was captured in a study of cytomegalovirus exposure and HLA in healthy donors. Study results and limitations: A later examination showed that TCR association rates differed by HLA locus, with DRB1 most and HLA-C fewest.

Those who donated were healthy bone marrow donors. For this clone: Its antigen remains unknown.

Researchers ran the PCR with 60 Vbeta and 13 Jbeta primers. Sequenced by immunoSEQ multiplex PCR; TCRdb stores in-frame clones only, minus some. This sample yields fewer than 200,000 clones, of which roughly 77% are seen a single time; under 2% belongs to the top ten. Sequenced sample: PBMCs. This receptor was taken from a woman between 18 and 30 years old in good health and CMV-seronegative.

The CDR3 protein is CASSHHRGVNTEAFF. CDR3 nucleotide sequence: TGTGCCAGCAGCCACCACAGGGGAGTGAACACTGAAGCTTTCTTT. V is TRBV28 and J is TRBJ1-1; 7 positions match TRBD1. Germline V gene data show CDR1 as MDHEN and CDR2 as SYDVKM. This CDR3 contains 15 residues. The V segment lost 6 bases and the J segment 0 bases; nucleotides outside the gene matches: 7.